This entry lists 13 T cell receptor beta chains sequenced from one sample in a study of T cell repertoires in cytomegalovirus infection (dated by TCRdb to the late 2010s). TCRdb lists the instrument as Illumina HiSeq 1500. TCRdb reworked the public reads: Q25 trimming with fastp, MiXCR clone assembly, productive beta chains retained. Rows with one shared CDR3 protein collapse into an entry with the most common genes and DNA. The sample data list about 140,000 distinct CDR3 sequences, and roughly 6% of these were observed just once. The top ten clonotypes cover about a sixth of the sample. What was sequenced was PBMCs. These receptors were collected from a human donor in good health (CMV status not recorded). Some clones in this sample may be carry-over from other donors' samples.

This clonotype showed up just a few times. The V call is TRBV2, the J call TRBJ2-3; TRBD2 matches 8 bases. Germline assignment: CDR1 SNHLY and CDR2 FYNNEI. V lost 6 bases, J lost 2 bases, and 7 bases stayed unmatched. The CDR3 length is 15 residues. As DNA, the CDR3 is TGTGCCAGCAGCAGAGGGCGGGGGGCCACAGATACGCAGTATTTT. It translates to CASSRGRGATDTQYF.

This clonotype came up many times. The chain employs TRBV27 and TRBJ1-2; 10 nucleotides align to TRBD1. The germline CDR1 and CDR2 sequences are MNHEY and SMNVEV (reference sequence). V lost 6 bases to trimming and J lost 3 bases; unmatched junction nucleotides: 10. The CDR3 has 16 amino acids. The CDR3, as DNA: TGTGCCAGCAGGAGAACCGGGACAGGGGAGGACTATGGCTACACCTTC. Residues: CASRRTGTGEDYGYTF.

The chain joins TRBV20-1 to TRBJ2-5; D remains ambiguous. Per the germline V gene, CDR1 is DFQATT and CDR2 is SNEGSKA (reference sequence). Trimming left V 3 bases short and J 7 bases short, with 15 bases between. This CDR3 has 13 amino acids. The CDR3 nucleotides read TGCAGTGCTAGTGCGCCAGTAGGTTCGACCCAGTACTTC. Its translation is CSASAPVGSTQYF.

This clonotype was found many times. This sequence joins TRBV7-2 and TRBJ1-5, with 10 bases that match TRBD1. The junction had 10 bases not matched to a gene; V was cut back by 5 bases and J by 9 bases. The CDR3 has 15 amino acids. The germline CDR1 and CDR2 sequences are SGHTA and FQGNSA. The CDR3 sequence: CASSPRDRGGGPQHF. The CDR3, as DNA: TGTGCCAGCAGCCCGCGGGACAGGGGCGGTGGGCCCCAGCATTTT. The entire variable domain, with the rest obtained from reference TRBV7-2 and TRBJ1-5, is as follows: GAGVSQSPSNKVTEKGKDVELRCDPISGHTALYWYRQSLGQGLEFLIYFQGNSAPDKSGLPSDRFSAERTGGSVSTLTIQRTQQEDSAVYLCASSPRDRGGGPQHFGDGTRLSIL.

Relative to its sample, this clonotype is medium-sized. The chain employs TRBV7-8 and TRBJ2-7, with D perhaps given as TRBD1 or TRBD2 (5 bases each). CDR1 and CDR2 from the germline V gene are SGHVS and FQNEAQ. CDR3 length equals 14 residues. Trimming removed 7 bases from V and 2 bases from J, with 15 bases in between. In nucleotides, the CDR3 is TGTGCCAGCAAGGAGCTCGGGGCGACCTACGAGCAGTACTTC. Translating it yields CASKELGATYEQYF. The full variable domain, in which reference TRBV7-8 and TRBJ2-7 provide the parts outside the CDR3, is GAGVSQSPRYKVAKRGQDVALRCDPISGHVSLFWYQQALGQGPEFLTYFQNEAQLDKSGLPSDRFFAERPEGSVSTLKIQRTQQEDSAVYLCASKELGATYEQYFGPGTRLTVT.

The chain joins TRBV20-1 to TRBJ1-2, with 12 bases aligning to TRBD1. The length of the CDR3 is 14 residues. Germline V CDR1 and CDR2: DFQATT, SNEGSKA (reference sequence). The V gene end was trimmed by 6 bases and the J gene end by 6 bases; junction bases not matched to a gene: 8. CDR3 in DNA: TGCAGTGCCGGGGGGACAGGGGGCTGGGATGGCTACACCTTC. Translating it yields CSAGGTGGWDGYTF.

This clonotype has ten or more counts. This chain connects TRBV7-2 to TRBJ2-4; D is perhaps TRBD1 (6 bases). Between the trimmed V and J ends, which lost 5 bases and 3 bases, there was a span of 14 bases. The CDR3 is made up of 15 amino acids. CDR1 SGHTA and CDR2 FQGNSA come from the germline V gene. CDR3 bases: TGTGCCAGCAGCCCAGGGGTTTGGGGCAAAAACATTCAGTACTTC. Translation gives CASSPGVWGKNIQYF.

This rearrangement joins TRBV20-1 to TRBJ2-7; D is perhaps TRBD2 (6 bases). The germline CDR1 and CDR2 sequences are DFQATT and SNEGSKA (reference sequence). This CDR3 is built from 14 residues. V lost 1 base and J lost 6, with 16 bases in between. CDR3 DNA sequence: TGCAGTGCTAGAGTGGGGGGACGGGGGATCGAGCAGTACTTC. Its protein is CSARVGGRGIEQYF.

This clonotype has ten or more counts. CDR3 nucleotide sequence: TGTGCCAGCAGCTTATGGGGGGGTATTGAATCACCCCTCCACTTT. Protein: CASSLWGGIESPLHF. The chain is built from TRBV7-2 and TRBJ1-6; perhaps TRBD1 as D (5 bases). Looked up from germline, CDR1 is SGHTA and CDR2 is FQGNSA. The V and J ends lost 2 bases and 10 bases respectively, with 15 bases between them. The CDR3 consists of 15 residues. The variable domain in full, with the rest retrieved from reference TRBV7-2 and TRBJ1-6, is GAGVSQSPSNKVTEKGKDVELRCDPISGHTALYWYRQSLGQGLEFLIYFQGNSAPDKSGLPSDRFSAERTGGSVSTLTIQRTQQEDSAVYLCASSLWGGIESPLHFGNGTRLTVT.

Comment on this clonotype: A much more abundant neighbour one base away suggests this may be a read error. CDR3 nucleotides: TGTGCCAGCAGTCGGACAGTGAATGGCTACACCTTC. This encodes CASSRTVNGYTF. The V call is TRBV12-3 or TRBV12-4, the J call TRBJ1-2; possibly TRBD1 for D (6 bases). The CDR3 totals 12 residues. Trimming cost V 5 bases and J 6 bases, with 10 bases left between them.

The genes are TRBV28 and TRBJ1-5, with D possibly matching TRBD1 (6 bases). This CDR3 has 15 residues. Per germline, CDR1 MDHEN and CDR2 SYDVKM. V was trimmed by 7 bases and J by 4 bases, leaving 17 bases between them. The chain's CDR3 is CASTRGPTGNQPQHF. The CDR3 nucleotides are TGTGCCAGCACCCGGGGACCTACAGGGAATCAGCCCCAGCATTTT.

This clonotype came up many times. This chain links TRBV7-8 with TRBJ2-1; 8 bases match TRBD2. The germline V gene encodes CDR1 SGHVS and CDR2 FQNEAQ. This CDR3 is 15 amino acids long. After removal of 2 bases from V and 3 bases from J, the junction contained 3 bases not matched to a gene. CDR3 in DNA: TGTGCCAGCAGCTTAATCGGGACTAGCTACAATGAGCAGTTCTTC. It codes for CASSLIGTSYNEQFF. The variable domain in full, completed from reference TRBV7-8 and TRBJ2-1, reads GAGVSQSPRYKVAKRGQDVALRCDPISGHVSLFWYQQALGQGPEFLTYFQNEAQLDKSGLPSDRFFAERPEGSVSTLKIQRTQQEDSAVYLCASSLIGTSYNEQFFGPGTRLTVL.

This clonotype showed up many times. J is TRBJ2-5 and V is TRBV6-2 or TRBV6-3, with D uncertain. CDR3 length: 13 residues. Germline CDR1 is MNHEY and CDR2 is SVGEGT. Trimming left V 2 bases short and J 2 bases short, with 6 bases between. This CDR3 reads CASSYARQETQYF. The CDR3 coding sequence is TGTGCCAGCAGTTACGCACGACAAGAGACCCAGTACTTC.